This entry describes one T cell receptor delta chain. This clone is large (0.1 to 1%). Its specific antigen is unknown. Base qualities are not recorded, but no much larger clone differs from it by a single base. Distinct nucleotide sequences in the sample also encode this CDR3. The data stem from a study of gamma-delta T cells after stem cell transplantation (dated by TCRdb to about 2016). Library prep was done by RT-PCR. The sequencer was an Illumina MiSeq. After TCRdb called clones again from the public reads with CATT, rows with identical DNA were merged. The sample data list some 2,000 delta-chain clones, and approximately 15% of these were observed just once. 28% of the sample comes from the top ten. This sequence was found in a human donor. It is not recorded whose cells these are; they may come from a transplant donor. Sequencing was performed on gamma-delta T cells.

The DNA sequence follows: TGTGCCTGTGACCCCTGGGGGATACCCGATAAACTCATCTTT. Its protein product is CACDPWGIPDKLIF. The rearrangement combines TRDV2 with TRDJ1; TRDD3 lines up with 11 middle nucleotides. From the cysteine through the phenylalanine, the CDR3 covers 14 amino acids. This entry keeps only the CDR3 DNA: 42 bases, framed from base 1. At the junction V is shortened by 3 bases and J by 3 bases; bases outside the gene matches: 2. The germline V gene provides CDR1 GEAIGNYY and CDR2 EKD.